This T cell receptor (beta chain) came from a study of PD-1 blockade in classical Hodgkin lymphoma. General study findings and limits: Anyone who began nivolumab under 1 year after ASCT was excluded. For complete responders, baseline diversity was comparable to that of newly diagnosed patients.

The data were produced by immunoSEQ multiplex PCR, yet TCRdb's version contains in-frame clones alone and is incomplete. The sample lists about 93,000 clones, about three quarters occurring once. Specified time point: cycle 4 day 1 (C4D1), after less than 7 weeks of nivolumab. Every patient had relapsed following autologous stem cell transplantation, and cohorts differed in brentuximab vedotin exposure. This CDR3 spans 16 amino acids. Trimming took off 2 bases at V and 3 bases at J, with 19 bases between the two ends. Looked up from germline, CDR1 is GTSNPN and CDR2 is SVGIG (reference sequence). For this clone: Its antigen is still unknown.

The receptor was derived from a human donor with classical Hodgkin lymphoma. The starting material was peripheral blood mononuclear cells (PBMCs), obtained before the fourth cycle of nivolumab. The gene calls are TRBV30 and TRBJ1-2; no clear D. CDR3 nucleotide sequence: TGTGCCTGGAGTCTTCCACCGGGATCCCGGGACTATGGCTACACCTTC. As protein: CAWSLPPGSRDYGYTF. Full variable domain (rest looked up from reference TRBV30 and TRBJ1-2): SQTIHQWPATLVQPVGSPLSLECTVEGTSNPNLYWYRQAAGRGLQLLFYSVGIGQISSEVPQNLSASRPQDRQFILSSKKLLLSDSGFYLCAWSLPPGSRDYGYTFGSGTRLTVV.